This T cell receptor (beta chain) appears in the sequencing data of a study of T cell responses to AZD1222 COVID-19 vaccine (dated by TCRdb to 2020 to 2022). About the full investigation: TCR sequencing covered over 230 trial participants: about 210 given two doses of AZD1222 and approximately 25 given two doses of MenACWY control vaccine. Enrollment into the trials was organized by age into subgroups of 18-55, 56-69 and 70-plus years, and those subgroups contained roughly 150, 30 and 60 TCR-sequenced participants, respectively.

The CDR3 regions of human TCRbeta chains were subjected to immunosequencing. The original methods were these. TCRs in the repertoires were matched against a reference library of SARS-CoV-2-specific TCRs that had been generated with the MIRA antigen-specificity platform. Breadth was defined as the fraction of unique TCRs that were SARS-CoV-2-associated. Depth was defined as the fraction of total T cells that were SARS-CoV-2-associated. Each spike-specific TCR was assigned to its reactive spike region and to a CD4 or CD8 class using the MIRA data. Log10-transformed breadth and depth values were compared by one-way ANOVA with Sidak's multiple comparisons tests. TCRdb provides this immuneACCESS table in a form limited to in-frame rearrangements. Some clones are lacking; in checked studies, under half of them reflect an unresolved V gene, and why the rest are absent is not known. For V, J and clone size, that table is used; D and trimming come from the DNA. This sample gives 120,000 or so clones in total; roughly 90% of them show up just once. The top ten clonotypes cover 7.1% of the sample.

The time point label, as the study defines it: about 28 days (+/-7) after the second vaccine dose. AZD1222 recipients with second doses at about 4 weeks or about 12 weeks were pooled, because spike-specific TCR depth and breadth did not differ between schedules. The vaccinee samples were drawn from two UK trials, COV001 and COV002, one of which was a single-blind randomized controlled phase 2/3 trial testing AZD1222 (ChAdOx1 nCoV-19) in healthy adults. Trial participant PBMC samples were collected at day 0 and day 28 after the second dose for TCRbeta chain sequencing. The cysteine opens and the phenylalanine closes a CDR3 of 13 amino acids. Only the CDR3 DNA is retained, 39 bases long and in frame from the first base. In the case of this clone: Its antigen has not been determined. No qualities accompany the bases; no much larger clone lies one base away.

The full study reports these points: Because no day 14 peak-response samples were available, repertoires were characterized only after the peak T cell response. Nearly half of unique spike-specific TCRs reportedly recognized epitopes outside regions mutated in the B.1.351 and B.1.1.7 variants. In the small 56-69-year group, the increase in depth fell short of significance, most likely because of low power. Participants were mostly white British and included more females than males, and it was suggested by the authors that clonal diversity may have been underestimated. The vaccine-associated CD4 TCRs covered the entire spike protein, and the dominant responses fell in regions 160-218 and 743-854. After two AZD1222 doses, both the breadth and the depth of spike-specific TCRs were significantly higher than at day 0 and than in MenACWY recipients. Conclusions about previously exposed vaccinees are limited, since just a handful of AZD1222 recipients were seropositive for SARS-CoV-2 at baseline.

This specimen consisted of peripheral blood, obtained 28 days after the second AZD1222 dose. The V and J segments used are TRBV21-1 and TRBJ2-7; TRBD1 is the table's D call and was not checked against the DNA. TRBV21-1 is described as a pseudogene. This receptor was obtained from an adult who received the AZD1222 COVID-19 vaccine. This receptor carries the CDR3 CASSETGFYEQYF. The nucleotide sequence is given as TGTGCCAGCAGCGAGACAGGGTTTTACGAGCAGTACTTC.